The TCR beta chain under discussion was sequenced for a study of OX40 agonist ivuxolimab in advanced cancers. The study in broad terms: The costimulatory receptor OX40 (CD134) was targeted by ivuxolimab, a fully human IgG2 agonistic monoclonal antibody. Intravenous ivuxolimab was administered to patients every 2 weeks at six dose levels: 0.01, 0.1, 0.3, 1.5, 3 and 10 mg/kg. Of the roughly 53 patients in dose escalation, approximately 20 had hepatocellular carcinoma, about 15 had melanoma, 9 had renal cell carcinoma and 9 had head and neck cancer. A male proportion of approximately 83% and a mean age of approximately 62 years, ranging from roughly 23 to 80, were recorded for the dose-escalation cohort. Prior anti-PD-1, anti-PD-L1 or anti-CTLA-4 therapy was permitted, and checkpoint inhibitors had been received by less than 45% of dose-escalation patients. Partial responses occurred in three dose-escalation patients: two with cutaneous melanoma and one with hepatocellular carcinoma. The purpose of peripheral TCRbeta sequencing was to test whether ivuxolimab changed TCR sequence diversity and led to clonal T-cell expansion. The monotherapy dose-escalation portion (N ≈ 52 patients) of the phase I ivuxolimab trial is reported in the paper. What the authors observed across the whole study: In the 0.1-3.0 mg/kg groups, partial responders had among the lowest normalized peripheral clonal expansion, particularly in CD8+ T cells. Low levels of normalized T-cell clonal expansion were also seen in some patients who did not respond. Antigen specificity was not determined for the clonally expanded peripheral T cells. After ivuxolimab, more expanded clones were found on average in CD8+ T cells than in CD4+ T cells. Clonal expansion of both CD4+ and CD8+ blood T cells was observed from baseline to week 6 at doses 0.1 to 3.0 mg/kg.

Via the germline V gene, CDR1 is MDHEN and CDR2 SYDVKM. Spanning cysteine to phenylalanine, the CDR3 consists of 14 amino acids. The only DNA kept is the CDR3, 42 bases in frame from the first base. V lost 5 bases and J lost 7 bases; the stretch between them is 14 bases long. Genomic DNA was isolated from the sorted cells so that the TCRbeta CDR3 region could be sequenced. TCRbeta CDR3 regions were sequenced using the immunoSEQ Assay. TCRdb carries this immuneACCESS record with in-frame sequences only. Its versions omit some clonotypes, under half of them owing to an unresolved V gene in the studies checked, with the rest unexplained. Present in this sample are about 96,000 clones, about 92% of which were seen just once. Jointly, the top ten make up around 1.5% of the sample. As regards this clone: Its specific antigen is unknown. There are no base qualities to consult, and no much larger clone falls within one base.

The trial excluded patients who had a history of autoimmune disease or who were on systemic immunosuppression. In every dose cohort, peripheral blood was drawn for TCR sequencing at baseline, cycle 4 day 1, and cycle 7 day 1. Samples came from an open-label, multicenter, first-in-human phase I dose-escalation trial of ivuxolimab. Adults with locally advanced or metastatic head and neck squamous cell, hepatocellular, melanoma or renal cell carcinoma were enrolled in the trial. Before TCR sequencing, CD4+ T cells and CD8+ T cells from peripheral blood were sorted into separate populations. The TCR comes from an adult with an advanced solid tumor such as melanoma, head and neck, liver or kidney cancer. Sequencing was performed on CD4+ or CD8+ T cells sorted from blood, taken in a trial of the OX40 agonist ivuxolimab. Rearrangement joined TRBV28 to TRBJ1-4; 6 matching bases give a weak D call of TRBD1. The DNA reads TGTGCCAGCAGTAGAGGGGGGGTTGGTGAAAAACTGTTTTTT. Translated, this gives CASSRGGVGEKLFF.